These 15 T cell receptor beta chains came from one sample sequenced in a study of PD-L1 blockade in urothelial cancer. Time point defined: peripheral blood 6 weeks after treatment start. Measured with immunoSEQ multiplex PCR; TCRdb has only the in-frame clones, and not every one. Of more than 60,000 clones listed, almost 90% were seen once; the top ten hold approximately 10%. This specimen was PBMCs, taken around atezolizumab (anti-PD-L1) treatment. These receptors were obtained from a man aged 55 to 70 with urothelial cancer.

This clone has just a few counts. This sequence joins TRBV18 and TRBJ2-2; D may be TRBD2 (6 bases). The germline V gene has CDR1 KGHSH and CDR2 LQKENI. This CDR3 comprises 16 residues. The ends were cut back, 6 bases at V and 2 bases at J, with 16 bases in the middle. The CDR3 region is CASSGGWSTNTGELFF. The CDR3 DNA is TGTGCCAGCTCGGGGGGTTGGAGCACAAACACCGGGGAGCTGTTTTTT.

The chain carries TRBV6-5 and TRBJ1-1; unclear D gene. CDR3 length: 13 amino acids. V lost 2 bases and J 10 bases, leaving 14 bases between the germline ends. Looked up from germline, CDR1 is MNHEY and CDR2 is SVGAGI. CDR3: CASSYEGIQAAFF. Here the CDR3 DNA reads TGTGCCAGCAGTTACGAGGGTATCCAAGCAGCTTTCTTT.

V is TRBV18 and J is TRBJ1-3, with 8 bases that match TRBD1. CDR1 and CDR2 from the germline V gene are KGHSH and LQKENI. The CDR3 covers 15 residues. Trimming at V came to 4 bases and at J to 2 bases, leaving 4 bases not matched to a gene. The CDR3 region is CASSRGQGPGNTIYF. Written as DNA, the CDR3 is TGTGCCAGCTCACGAGGACAGGGACCTGGAAACACCATATATTTT.

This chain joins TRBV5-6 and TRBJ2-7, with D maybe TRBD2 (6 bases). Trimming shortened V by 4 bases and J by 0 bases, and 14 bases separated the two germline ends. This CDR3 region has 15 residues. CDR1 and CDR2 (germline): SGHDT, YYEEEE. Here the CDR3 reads CASSRDSGFSYEQYF. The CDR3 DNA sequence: TGTGCCAGCAGCAGGGACTCAGGATTCTCCTACGAGCAGTACTTC.

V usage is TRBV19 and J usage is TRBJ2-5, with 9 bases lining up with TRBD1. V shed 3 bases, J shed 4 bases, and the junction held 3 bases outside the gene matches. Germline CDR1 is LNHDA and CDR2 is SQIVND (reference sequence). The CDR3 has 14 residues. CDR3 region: CASSIGTGRETQYF. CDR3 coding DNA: TGTGCCAGTAGTATCGGGACAGGGAGAGAGACCCAGTACTTC.

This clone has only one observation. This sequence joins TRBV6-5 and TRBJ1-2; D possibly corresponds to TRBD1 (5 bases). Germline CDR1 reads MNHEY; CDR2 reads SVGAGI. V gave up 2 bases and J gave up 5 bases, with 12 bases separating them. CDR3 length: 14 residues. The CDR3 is CASSYSGTPYGYTF. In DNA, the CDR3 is TGTGCCAGCAGTTACAGTGGGACTCCTTATGGCTACACCTTC.

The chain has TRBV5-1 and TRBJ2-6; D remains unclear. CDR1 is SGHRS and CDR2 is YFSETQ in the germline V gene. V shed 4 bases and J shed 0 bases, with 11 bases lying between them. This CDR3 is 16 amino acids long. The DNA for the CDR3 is TGCGCCAGCAGCCCCAGTGCCCTCTCTGGGGCCAACGTCCTGACTTTC. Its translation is CASSPSALSGANVLTF.

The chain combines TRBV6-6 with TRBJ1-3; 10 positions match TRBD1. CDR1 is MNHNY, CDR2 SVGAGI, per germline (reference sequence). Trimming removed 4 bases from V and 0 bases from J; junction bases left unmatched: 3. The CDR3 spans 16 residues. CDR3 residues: CASSLGQGGSGNTIYF. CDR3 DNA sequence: TGTGCCAGCAGTTTAGGACAGGGGGGCTCTGGAAACACCATATATTTT.

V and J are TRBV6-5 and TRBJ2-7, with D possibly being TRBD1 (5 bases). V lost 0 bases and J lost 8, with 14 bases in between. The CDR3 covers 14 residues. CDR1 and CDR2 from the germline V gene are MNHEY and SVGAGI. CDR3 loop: CASSYSLTDGQQYF. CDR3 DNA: TGTGCCAGCAGTTACTCCTTGACAGACGGGCAGCAGTACTTC.

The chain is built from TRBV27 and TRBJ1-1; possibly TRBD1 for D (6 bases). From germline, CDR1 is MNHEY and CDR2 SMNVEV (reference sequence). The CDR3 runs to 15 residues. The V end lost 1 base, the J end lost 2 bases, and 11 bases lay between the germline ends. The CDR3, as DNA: TGTGCCAGCAGTTTATGGGGCAGGGGAAACACTGAAGCTTTCTTT. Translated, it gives CASSLWGRGNTEAFF.

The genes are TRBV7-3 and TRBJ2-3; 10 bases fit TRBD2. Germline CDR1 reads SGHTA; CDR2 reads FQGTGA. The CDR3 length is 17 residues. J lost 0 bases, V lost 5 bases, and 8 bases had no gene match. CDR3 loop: CASSLSGGRPSTDTQYF. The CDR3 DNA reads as TGTGCCAGCAGCCTTAGCGGGGGGCGTCCTAGCACAGATACGCAGTATTTT.

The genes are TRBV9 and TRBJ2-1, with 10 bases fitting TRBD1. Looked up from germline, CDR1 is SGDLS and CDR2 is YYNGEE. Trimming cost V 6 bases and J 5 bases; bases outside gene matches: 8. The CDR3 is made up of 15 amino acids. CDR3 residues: CASNTDRGADNEQFF. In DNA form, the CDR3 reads TGTGCCAGCAACACGGACAGGGGGGCCGACAATGAGCAGTTCTTC.

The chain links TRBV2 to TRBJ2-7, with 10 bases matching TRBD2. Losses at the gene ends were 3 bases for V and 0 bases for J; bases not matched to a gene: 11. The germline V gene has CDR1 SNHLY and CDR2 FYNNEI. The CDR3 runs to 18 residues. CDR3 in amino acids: CASSDDPSSGRYSYEQYF. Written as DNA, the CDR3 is TGTGCCAGCAGTGATGATCCGTCTAGCGGGAGATACTCCTACGAGCAGTACTTC.

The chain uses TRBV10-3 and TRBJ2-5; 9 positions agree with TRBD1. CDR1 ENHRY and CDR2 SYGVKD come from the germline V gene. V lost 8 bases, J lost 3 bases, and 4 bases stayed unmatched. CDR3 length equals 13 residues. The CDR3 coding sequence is TGTGCCATCGGGGGACAGGGAAAAGAGACCCAGTACTTC. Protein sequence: CAIGGQGKETQYF.

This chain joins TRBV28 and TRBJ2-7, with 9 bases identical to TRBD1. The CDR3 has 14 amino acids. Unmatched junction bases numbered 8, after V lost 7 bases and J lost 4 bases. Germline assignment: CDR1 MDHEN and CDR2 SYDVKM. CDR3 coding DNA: TGTGCCAGCACTCATAGAGGGACAGGGTACGAGCAGTACTTC. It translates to CASTHRGTGYEQYF.